These T cell receptor beta chains were read from a single sample in a study of CD8 T cells in ankylosing spondylitis. Each CDR3 protein gets one entry after TCRdb re-called the 5' RACE reads with MiXCR. The data contain roughly 280,000 distinct CDR3 sequences, 20% of them singletons. Sequenced input: blood, either unsorted or a sorted T cell fraction (not recorded which). All receptors come from a male donor with ankylosing spondylitis or in good health (not recorded which). Each CDR3 is given with its conserved first and last residue. D genes are given only for firm matches. A clone size is listed for some rows: how often the clone was seen (once, few, many), or a class if it is expanded.

many	TRBV6-5	14	NA	TRBJ2-1	CASSHRDTYNEQFF	TGTGCCAGCAGTCACCGGGACACTTACAATGAGCAGTTCTTC
NA	TRBV20-1	15	NA	TRBJ2-1	CSASAPGSSHNEQFF	TGCAGTGCTAGCGCTCCGGGGTCCTCACACAATGAGCAGTTCTTC
NA	TRBV11-2	14	NA	TRBJ2-1	CASSFGREYNEQFF	TGTGCCAGCAGCTTTGGGCGGGAATACAATGAGCAGTTCTTC
few	TRBV10-3	13	NA	TRBJ1-4	CAISRQDNEKLFF	TGTGCCATCAGTCGACAGGACAATGAAAAACTGTTTTTT
few	TRBV12-3/TRBV12-4	14	TRBD1	TRBJ2-5	CASSLRDRVETQYF	TGTGCCAGCAGCTTACGAGACAGGGTCGAGACCCAGTACTTC
NA	TRBV2	15	TRBD2	TRBJ2-5	CASRGLALTRETQYF	TGTGCCAGCAGGGGACTAGCTCTAACCAGAGAGACCCAGTACTTC
NA	TRBV29-1	12	NA	TRBJ2-5	CSVERGPETQYF	TGCAGCGTTGAGAGGGGTCCAGAGACCCAGTACTTC
many	TRBV18	14	TRBD2	TRBJ2-1	CASSQGRAYNEQFF	TGTGCCAGCTCACAGGGGAGGGCCTACAATGAGCAGTTCTTC
many	TRBV5-1	15	NA	TRBJ1-4	CASSSGQPVGEKLFF	TGCGCCAGCAGCTCCGGACAGCCGGTGGGTGAAAAACTGTTTTTT
NA	TRBV5-1	14	TRBD2	TRBJ2-3	CASTTSGGTDTQYF	TGCGCCAGCACAACTAGCGGGGGCACAGATACGCAGTATTTT
many	TRBV7-7	16	NA	TRBJ2-3	CASSLGAGISTDTQYF	TGTGCCAGCAGCTTAGGGGCGGGAATAAGCACAGATACGCAGTATTTT
once	TRBV7-2	14	NA	TRBJ2-5	CASSRTNPQETQYF	TGTGCCAGCAGCCGGACTAACCCCCAGGAGACCCAGTACTTC
NA	TRBV11-2	15	TRBD2	TRBJ2-2	CASSIPGGGTGELFF	TGTGCCAGCAGCATACCGGGAGGAGGAACCGGGGAGCTGTTTTTT
once	TRBV28	15	NA	TRBJ1-2	CASSFEGVGNYGYTF	TGTGCCAGCAGTTTTGAGGGGGTCGGGAACTATGGCTACACCTTC
once	TRBV11-2	15	NA	TRBJ2-1	CASSLSQGPYGGQFF	TGTGCCAGCAGCTTATCTCAGGGGCCCTACGGGGGGCAGTTCTTC
NA	TRBV6-2/TRBV6-3	13	TRBD1	TRBJ1-4	CASSPGQGEKLFF	TGTGCCAGCAGTCCCGGACAGGGCGAAAAACTGTTTTTT
many	TRBV7-3	13	NA	TRBJ1-2	CASSLTGGYGYTF	TGTGCCAGCAGCTTAACCGGGGGCTATGGCTACACCTTC
NA	TRBV9	17	TRBD2	TRBJ2-3	CASSPPSGLAGEDTQYF	TGTGCCAGCAGCCCACCATCGGGACTAGCGGGGGAAGATACGCAGTATTTT
NA	TRBV11-2	14	TRBD2	TRBJ2-1	CASSLRAGGTEQFF	TGTGCCAGCAGCCTGCGGGCGGGGGGGACTGAGCAGTTCTTC
few	TRBV20-1	16	NA	TRBJ2-6	CSARSARLAGANVLTF	TGCAGTGCTAGATCTGCTCGCCTGGCTGGGGCCAACGTCCTGACTTTC
NA	TRBV29-1	11	NA	TRBJ2-5	CSVEGFETQYF	TGCAGCGTTGAAGGGTTTGAGACCCAGTACTTC
many	TRBV20-1	11	NA	TRBJ1-1	CSASLDTEAFF	TGCAGTGCTAGCCTCGACACGGAAGCTTTCTTT
NA	TRBV20-1	15	NA	TRBJ1-1	CSARDAPRGDTEAFF	TGCAGTGCTAGAGATGCCCCCCGGGGGGACACTGAAGCTTTCTTT
few	TRBV20-1	17	TRBD2	TRBJ2-1	CSARGGASGTRMDEQFF	TGCAGTGCTAGAGGGGGTGCTAGCGGGACCCGAATGGATGAGCAGTTCTTC
few	TRBV5-1	15	NA	TRBJ1-3	CASSSTDSSGNTIYF	TGCGCCAGCAGCTCCACTGACAGCTCTGGAAACACCATATATTTT
NA	TRBV19	12	NA	TRBJ2-5	CASSSVGETQYF	TGTGCCAGTAGTTCGGTAGGAGAGACCCAGTACTTC
few	TRBV7-9	16	TRBD2	TRBJ2-1	CASSYRTTSGSNEQFF	TGTGCCAGCAGCTATCGGACGACTAGCGGGAGCAATGAGCAGTTCTTC
NA	TRBV2	14	TRBD1	TRBJ1-1	CASSEGQGLTEAFF	TGTGCCAGCAGTGAAGGACAGGGACTCACTGAAGCTTTCTTT
medium-sized	TRBV20-1	13	TRBD1	TRBJ1-4	CSADRGRGEKLFF	TGCAGTGCTGACAGGGGGCGCGGTGAAAAACTGTTTTTT
NA	TRBV5-1	18	TRBD2	TRBJ2-3	CASSYAGTSSTSTDTQYF	TGCGCCAGCAGCTACGCCGGGACTAGCAGTACTAGCACAGATACGCAGTATTTT
few	TRBV2	16	TRBD1	TRBJ2-5	CAGRTGASKGAETQYF	TGTGCCGGAAGGACAGGGGCTTCGAAGGGGGCAGAGACCCAGTACTTC
few	TRBV5-1	15	TRBD1	TRBJ2-2	CASSPDRAGTGELFF	TGCGCCAGCAGCCCTGACAGGGCTGGCACCGGGGAGCTGTTTTTT
NA	TRBV20-1	14	NA	TRBJ2-2	CSAFRRENTGELFF	TGCAGTGCTTTCCGCCGGGAAAACACCGGGGAGCTGTTTTTT
NA	TRBV27	13	NA	TRBJ2-1	CASTPSFWGEQFF	TGTGCCAGCACCCCTAGCTTTTGGGGTGAGCAGTTCTTC
NA	TRBV27	15	NA	TRBJ1-1	CASSLAGAVNTEAFF	TGTGCCAGCAGTTTAGCGGGGGCGGTGAACACTGAAGCTTTCTTT
few	TRBV5-1	14	NA	TRBJ2-5	CASSLIGGGATQYF	TGCGCCAGCAGCTTGATCGGCGGCGGTGCGACCCAGTACTTC
few	TRBV9	20	TRBD2	TRBJ2-3	CASSPGRSPRLAGEPDTQYF	TGTGCCAGCAGCCCAGGAAGGTCCCCCAGACTAGCGGGGGAGCCAGATACGCAGTATTTT
many	TRBV27	13	NA	TRBJ1-5	CASSINSNQPQHF	TGTGCCAGCAGTATTAATAGCAATCAGCCCCAGCATTTT
NA	TRBV20-1	15	TRBD2	TRBJ2-3	CSASRLAGGLDTQYF	TGCAGTGCTTCCAGACTAGCGGGGGGGCTAGATACGCAGTATTTT
NA	TRBV20-1	18	NA	TRBJ1-3	CSARHFDTGPSSGNTIYF	TGCAGTGCCAGACACTTTGATACGGGCCCTAGCTCTGGAAACACCATATATTTT
NA	TRBV12-3/TRBV12-4	15	NA	TRBJ1-1	CASSLEGGAGTEAFF	TGTGCCAGCAGTTTAGAGGGGGGCGCGGGCACTGAAGCTTTCTTT
few	TRBV2	16	TRBD1	TRBJ2-2	CASSEEGGKITGELFF	TGTGCCAGCAGTGAAGAAGGGGGCAAGATCACCGGGGAGCTGTTTTTT
few	TRBV6-1	16	TRBD1	TRBJ1-4	CASITGVPGFDKKLFF	TGTGCCAGCATCACAGGGGTTCCTGGCTTTGATAAAAAACTGTTTTTT
NA	TRBV10-1	14	TRBD1	TRBJ2-5	CASSEEGAKETQYF	TGCGCCAGCAGTGAGGAGGGGGCGAAAGAGACCCAGTACTTC
NA	TRBV5-1	15	TRBD1	TRBJ1-5	CASSLQGGDNQPQHF	TGCGCCAGCAGCTTACAGGGGGGCGACAATCAGCCCCAGCATTTT
few	TRBV7-6	15	NA	TRBJ1-4	CASSPRGRVNEKLFF	TGTGCCAGCAGCCCCAGAGGCAGGGTTAATGAAAAACTGTTTTTT
NA	TRBV3-1	13	NA	TRBJ1-4	CASSQDRKGKLFF	TGTGCCAGCAGCCAAGATAGGAAGGGAAAACTGTTTTTT
few	TRBV15	15	NA	TRBJ1-5	CATSPSKARNQPQHF	TGTGCCACCAGCCCCAGCAAGGCTCGGAATCAGCCCCAGCATTTT
many	TRBV29-1	13	NA	TRBJ2-3	CSVGDRPTDTQYF	TGCAGCGTTGGGGACCGACCCACAGATACGCAGTATTTT